These 4 T cell receptor beta chains were all obtained from the same sample, sequenced in a study of neurological immune-mediated disorders. TCRdb analysed the 5' RACE reads with MiXCR anew, one entry per CDR3 protein. The sample lists approximately 60,000 distinct CDR3 sequences, roughly 3.3% occurring once. The sequenced material came from PBMCs. The origin of the receptors is a woman aged 25-40 years with multiple sclerosis.

This clonotype showed up many times. The V and J genes are TRBV5-1 and TRBJ2-7; D not resolved. V was shortened by 1 base and J by 1 base, with 9 bases between the two germline ends. Germline CDR1 is SGHRS and CDR2 is YFSETQ. This CDR3 is built from 14 residues. The CDR3 sequence: CASSLSPQSYEQYF. The DNA for the CDR3 is TGCGCCAGCAGCTTGTCCCCTCAATCCTACGAGCAGTACTTC.

This clonotype was seen repeatedly, ten times or more. The genes are TRBV12-3 or TRBV12-4 and TRBJ1-2; unclear D gene. The length of the CDR3 is 17 residues. Trimming took off 5 bases at V and 0 bases at J, with 19 bases between the two ends. DNA of the CDR3: TGTGCCAGCAGTCTCCTTGGACCGGGCCCAGCTAACTATGGCTACACCTTC. It translates to CASSLLGPGPANYGYTF.

This clonotype showed up many times. The chain joins TRBV29-1 to TRBJ2-3; a weak D match, TRBD1 (5 bases). CDR1 and CDR2 from the germline V gene are SQVTM and ANQGSEA. The V end lost 1 base, the J end lost 7 bases, and 12 bases lay between the germline ends. CDR3 size: 13 residues. The CDR3 loop is CSVEARGSYTQYF. The CDR3 DNA reads TGCAGCGTTGAAGCTAGGGGTAGCTATACGCAGTATTTT.

This chain uses TRBV7-7 with TRBJ1-1; D not certain. The CDR3 is 11 residues long. Trimming left V 6 bases short and J 5 bases short, with 7 bases between. Germline CDR1 and CDR2: SSHAT and FNYEAQ (reference sequence). The CDR3 sequence is CASRYWTEAFF. CDR3 bases: TGTGCCAGCAGATACTGGACTGAAGCTTTCTTT.